The rows below give T cell receptor beta chains drawn from one sample of a study of T cell responses to AZD1222 COVID-19 vaccine. Here immunoSEQ multiplex PCR was the method, and the copy in TCRdb shows in-frame clones only, minus some. Seen here are 75,000 or so clones, approximately 90% observed once, and the top ten hold around 30%. Sequenced material: peripheral blood, taken 28 days after the second AZD1222 dose. These receptor sequences come from an adult who received the AZD1222 COVID-19 vaccine. Both conserved end residues are trimmed from each CDR3. Fields, in order: V gene, J gene, CDR3 protein.

TRBV2	TRBJ1-5	ASSGTERFNQPQH
TRBV15	TRBJ2-1	ATSSSYRGPLEQF
TRBV7-7	TRBJ2-1	ASSSGTRADSYNEQF
TRBV7-2	TRBJ1-5	ASSSRQGDQPQH
TRBV24-1	TRBJ2-3	ATSDSPSTGADTQY
TRBV7-9	TRBJ2-5	ASSSRGTSWETQY
TRBV30	TRBJ1-1	AWSFGGGSEAF
TRBV24-1	TRBJ2-7	ATSDPPLECSYEQY
TRBV19	TRBJ1-1	ASSIAGANTEAF
TRBV4-1	TRBJ2-1	ASSRSSDDYNEQF
TRBV4-1	TRBJ1-2	ASSREPEQNYGYT
TRBV20-1	TRBJ1-2	SALKGFGYT
TRBV7-9	TRBJ1-1	ASSSFLGAEAF
TRBV5-1	TRBJ2-2	ASSQQGNGELF
TRBV20-1	TRBJ2-1	SASLPGLAEYNEQF
TRBV6-1	TRBJ2-7	ASSYGPLSSYEQY
TRBV5-4	TRBJ1-1	ASSPSTGGNTEAF
TRBV30	TRBJ2-5	AWRSGTSGRWTQY
TRBV6-2/TRBV6-3	TRBJ2-3	ASSYPLGEREIDTQY
TRBV27	TRBJ1-4	ASTAGGHEKLF
TRBV6-5	TRBJ2-7	ASSYSTSGRAGQY
TRBV6-4	TRBJ2-1	ASSDVASGVNEQF